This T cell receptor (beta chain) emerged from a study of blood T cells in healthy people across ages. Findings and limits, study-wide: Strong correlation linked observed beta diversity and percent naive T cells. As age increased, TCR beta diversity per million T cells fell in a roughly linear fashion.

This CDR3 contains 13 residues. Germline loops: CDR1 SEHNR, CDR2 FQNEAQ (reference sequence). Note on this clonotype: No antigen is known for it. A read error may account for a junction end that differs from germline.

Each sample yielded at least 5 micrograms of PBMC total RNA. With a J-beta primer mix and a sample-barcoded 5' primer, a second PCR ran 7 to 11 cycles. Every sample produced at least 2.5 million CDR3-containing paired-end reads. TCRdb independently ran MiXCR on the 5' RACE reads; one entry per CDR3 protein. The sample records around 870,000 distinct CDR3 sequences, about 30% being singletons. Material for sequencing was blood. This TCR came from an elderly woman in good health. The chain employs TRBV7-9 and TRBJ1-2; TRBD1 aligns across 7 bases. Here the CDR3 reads CAGSLIGQVDYTF. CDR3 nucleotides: TGTGCCGGCAGCTTAATCGGACAGGTTGACTACACCTTC.